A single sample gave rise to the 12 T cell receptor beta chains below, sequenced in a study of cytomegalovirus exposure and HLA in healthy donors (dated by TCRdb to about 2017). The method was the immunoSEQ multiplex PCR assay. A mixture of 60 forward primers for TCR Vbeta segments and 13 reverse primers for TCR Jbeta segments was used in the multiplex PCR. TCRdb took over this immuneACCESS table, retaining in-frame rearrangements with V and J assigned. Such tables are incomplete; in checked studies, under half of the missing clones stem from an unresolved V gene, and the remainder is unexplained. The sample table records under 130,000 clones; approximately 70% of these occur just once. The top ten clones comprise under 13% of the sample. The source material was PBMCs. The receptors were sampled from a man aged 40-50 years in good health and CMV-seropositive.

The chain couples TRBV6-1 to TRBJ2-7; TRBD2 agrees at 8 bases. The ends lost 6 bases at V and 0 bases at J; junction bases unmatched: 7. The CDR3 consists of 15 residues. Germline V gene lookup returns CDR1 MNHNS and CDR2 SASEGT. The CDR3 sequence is CASRLAGLYSYEQYF. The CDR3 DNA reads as TGTGCCAGCAGATTAGCGGGACTCTACTCCTACGAGCAGTACTTC.

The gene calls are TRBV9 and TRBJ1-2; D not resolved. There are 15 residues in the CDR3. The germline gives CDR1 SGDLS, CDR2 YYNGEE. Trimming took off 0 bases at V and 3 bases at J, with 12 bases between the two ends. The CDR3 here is CASSVVGSDHYGYTF. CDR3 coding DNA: TGTGCCAGCAGCGTAGTGGGGAGTGATCACTATGGCTACACCTTC.

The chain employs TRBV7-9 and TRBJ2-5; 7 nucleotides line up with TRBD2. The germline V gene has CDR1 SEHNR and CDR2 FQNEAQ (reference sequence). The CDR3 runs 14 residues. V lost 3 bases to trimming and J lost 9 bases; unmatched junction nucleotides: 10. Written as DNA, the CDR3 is TGTGCCAGCAGCTTGTTCGGACTAGTGGAACCCCAGTACTTC. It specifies CASSLFGLVEPQYF.

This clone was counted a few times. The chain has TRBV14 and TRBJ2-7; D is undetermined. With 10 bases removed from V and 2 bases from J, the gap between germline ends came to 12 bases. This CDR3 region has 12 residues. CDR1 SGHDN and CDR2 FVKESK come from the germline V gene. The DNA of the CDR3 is TGTGCCACCGGAGCTGTTCCCTACGAGCAGTACTTC. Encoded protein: CATGAVPYEQYF.

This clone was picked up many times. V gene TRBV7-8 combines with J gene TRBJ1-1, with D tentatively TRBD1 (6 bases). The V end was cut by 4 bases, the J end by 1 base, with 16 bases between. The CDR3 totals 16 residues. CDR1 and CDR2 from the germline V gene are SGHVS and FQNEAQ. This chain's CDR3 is CASSSPPTGRNTEAFF. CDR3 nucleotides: TGTGCCAGCAGCTCACCTCCGACAGGCCGGAACACTGAAGCTTTCTTT.

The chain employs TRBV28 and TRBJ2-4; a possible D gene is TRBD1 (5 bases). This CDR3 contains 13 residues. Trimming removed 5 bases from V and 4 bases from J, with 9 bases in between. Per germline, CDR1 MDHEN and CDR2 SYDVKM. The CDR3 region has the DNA TGTGCCAGCAGTGGGGCAGATAAAAACATTCAGTACTTC. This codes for CASSGADKNIQYF. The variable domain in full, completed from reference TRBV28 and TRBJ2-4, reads DVKVTQSSRYLVKRTGEKVFLECVQDMDHENMFWYRQDPGLGLRLIYFSYDVKMKEKGDIPEGYSVSREKKERFSLILESASTNQTSMYLCASSGADKNIQYFGAGTRLSVL.

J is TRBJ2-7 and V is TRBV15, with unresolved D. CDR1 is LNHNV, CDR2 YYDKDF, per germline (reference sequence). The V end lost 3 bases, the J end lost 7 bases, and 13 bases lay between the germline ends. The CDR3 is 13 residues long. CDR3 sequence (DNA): TGTGCCACCAGCAGTACAGAGTTCCGGGAGCAGTACTTC. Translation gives CATSSTEFREQYF.

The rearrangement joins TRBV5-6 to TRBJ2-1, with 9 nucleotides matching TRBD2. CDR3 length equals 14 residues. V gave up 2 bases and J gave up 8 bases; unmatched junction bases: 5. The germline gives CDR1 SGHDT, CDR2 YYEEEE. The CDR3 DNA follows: TGTGCCAGCAGCTTAGCGGGAGGTGTCGATGAGCAGTTCTTC. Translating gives CASSLAGGVDEQFF.

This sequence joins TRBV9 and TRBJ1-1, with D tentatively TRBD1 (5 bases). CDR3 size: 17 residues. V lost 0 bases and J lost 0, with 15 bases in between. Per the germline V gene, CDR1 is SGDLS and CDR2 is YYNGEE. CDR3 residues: CASSVDLGGTVNTEAFF. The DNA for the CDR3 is TGTGCCAGCAGCGTAGACCTGGGGGGGACGGTGAACACTGAAGCTTTCTTT.

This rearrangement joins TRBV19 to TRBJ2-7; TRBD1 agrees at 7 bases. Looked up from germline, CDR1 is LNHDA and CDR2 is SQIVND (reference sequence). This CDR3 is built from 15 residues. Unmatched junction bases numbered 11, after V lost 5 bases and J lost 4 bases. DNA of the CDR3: TGTGCCAGTAGTGCACCGGGACAGACTCCTTACGAGCAGTACTTC. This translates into CASSAPGQTPYEQYF.

Here the CDR3 reads CASSQPGTGGPGELFF. Written as DNA, the CDR3 is TGCGCCAGCAGCCAGCCCGGGACAGGGGGCCCCGGGGAGCTGTTTTTT. V and J are TRBV4-3 and TRBJ2-2; the match to TRBD1 covers 12 bases. J gave up 6 bases and V 3 bases, and 5 bases lay outside the gene matches. The CDR3 length is 16 residues. The germline V gene encodes CDR1 LGHNA and CDR2 YSLEER.

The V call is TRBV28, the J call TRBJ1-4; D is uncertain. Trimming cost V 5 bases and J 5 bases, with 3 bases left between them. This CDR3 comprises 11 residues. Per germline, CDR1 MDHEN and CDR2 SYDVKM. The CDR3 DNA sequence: TGTGCCAGCAGTCTGAATGAAAAACTGTTTTTT. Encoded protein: CASSLNEKLFF.